This T cell receptor (beta chain) was found in a study of shared clonotypes between healthy human individuals. In the study overall: There were three CD4 naive, three CD4 memory, two CD8 naive and one CD8 memory plates per donor.

The germline CDR1 and CDR2 sequences are MGHRA and YSYEKL. Trimming left V 5 bases short and J 1 base short, with 17 bases between. There are 16 residues in the CDR3. In the authors' workflow: As immunoSEQ supplied junction-only sequences (without quality scores), filtering differed. The assay was immunoSEQ multiplex PCR, and TCRdb's table has in-frame clones only and misses some. D and trimming were read from the DNA, whereas the V and J calls and clone size are those reported in that table. The sample records 550,000 to 850,000 clones, approximately 77% being singletons. V is TRBV4-1 and J is TRBJ1-2, with a weak D call TRBD1 (6 bases). The receptor comes from a woman aged 25 to 45 in good health. The sample taken for sequencing was memory CD4+ T cells sorted from blood. The subset: CD45RA-negative fraction. The CDR3 spells CASSAATAGVNYGYTF. In DNA, the CDR3 is TGCGCCAGCAGCGCAGCGACCGCAGGGGTTAACTATGGCTACACCTTC.